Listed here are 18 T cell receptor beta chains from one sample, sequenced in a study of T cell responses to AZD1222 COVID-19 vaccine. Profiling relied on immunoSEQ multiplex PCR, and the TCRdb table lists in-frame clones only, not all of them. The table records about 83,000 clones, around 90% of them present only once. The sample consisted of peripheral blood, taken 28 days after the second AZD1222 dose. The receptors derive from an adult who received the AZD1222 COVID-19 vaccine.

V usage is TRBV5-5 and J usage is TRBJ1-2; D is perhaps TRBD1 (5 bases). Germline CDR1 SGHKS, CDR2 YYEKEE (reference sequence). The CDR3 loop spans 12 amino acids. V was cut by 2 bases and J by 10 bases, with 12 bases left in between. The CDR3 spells CASSFAGQYYTF. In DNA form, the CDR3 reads TGTGCCAGCAGCTTCGCGGGGCAATACTACACCTTC.

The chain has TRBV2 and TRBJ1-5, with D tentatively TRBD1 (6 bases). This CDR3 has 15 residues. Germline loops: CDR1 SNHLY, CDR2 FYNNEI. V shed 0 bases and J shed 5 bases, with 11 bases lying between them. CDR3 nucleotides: TGTGCCAGCAGTGAAGCGAACGGGGGGCATCAGCCCCAGCATTTT. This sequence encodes CASSEANGGHQPQHF.

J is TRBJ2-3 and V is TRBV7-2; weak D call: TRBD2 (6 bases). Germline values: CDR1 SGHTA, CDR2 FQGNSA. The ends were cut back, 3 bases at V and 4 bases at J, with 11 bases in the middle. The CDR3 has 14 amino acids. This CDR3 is CASSFPGVSDTQYF. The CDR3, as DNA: TGTGCCAGCAGCTTTCCGGGGGTTTCAGATACGCAGTATTTT.

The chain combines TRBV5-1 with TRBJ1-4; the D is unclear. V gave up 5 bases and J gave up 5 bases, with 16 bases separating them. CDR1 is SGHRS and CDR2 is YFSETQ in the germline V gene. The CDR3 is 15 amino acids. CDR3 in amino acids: CASRPGPGINEKLFF. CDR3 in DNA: TGCGCCAGCAGACCCGGGCCAGGTATAAATGAAAAACTGTTTTTT.

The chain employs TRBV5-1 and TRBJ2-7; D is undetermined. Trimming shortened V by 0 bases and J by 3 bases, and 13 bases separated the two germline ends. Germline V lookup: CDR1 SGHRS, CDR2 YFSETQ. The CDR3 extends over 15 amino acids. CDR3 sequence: CASSLAGAPLYEQYF. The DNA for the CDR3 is TGCGCCAGCAGCTTGGCCGGCGCACCACTCTACGAGCAGTACTTC.

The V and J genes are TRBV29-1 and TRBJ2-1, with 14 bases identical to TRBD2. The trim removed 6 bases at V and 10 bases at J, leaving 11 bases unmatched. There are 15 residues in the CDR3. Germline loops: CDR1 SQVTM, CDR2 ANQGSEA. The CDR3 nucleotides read TGCAGCGTCGACGAAGGGACTAGCGGGAGATACGAGCAGTTCTTC. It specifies CSVDEGTSGRYEQFF.

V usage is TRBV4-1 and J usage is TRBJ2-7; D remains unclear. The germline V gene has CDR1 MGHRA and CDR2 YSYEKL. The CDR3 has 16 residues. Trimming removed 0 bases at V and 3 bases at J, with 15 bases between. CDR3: CASSQEKRTTFYEQYF. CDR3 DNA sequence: TGCGCCAGCAGCCAAGAGAAGAGGACGACGTTCTACGAGCAGTACTTC.

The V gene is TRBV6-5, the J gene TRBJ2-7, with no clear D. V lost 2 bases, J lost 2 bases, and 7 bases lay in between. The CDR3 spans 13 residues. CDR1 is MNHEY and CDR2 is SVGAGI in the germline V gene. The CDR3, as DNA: TGTGCCAGCAGTTACGGGGTCCCCTACGAGCAGTACTTC. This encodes CASSYGVPYEQYF.

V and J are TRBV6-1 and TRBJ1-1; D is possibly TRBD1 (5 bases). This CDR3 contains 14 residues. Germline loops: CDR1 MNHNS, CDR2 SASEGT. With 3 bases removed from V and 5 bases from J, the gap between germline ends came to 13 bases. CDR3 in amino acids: CASSDRGVETEAFF. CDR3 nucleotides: TGTGCCAGCAGTGACCGGGGGGTGGAGACTGAAGCTTTCTTT.

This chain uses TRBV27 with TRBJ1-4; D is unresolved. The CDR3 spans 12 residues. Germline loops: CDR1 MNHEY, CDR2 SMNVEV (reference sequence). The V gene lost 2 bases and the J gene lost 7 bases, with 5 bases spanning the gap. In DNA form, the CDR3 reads TGTGCCAGCAGTTTAGACGGTGAAAAACTGTTTTTT. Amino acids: CASSLDGEKLFF. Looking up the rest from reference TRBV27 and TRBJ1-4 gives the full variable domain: EAQVTQNPRYLITVTGKKLTVTCSQNMNHEYMSWYRQDPGLGLRQIYYSMNVEVTDKGDVPEGYKVSRKEKRNFPLILESPSPNQTSLYFCASSLDGEKLFFGSGTQLSVL.

CDR3 in DNA: TGCAGCGTTGAAGTCCTCACTGAAGCTTTCTTT. Residues: CSVEVLTEAFF. The chain carries TRBV29-1 and TRBJ1-1; D ambiguous. Germline V CDR1 and CDR2: SQVTM, ANQGSEA. CDR3 length equals 11 residues. V was pared by 1 base and J by 4 bases, with 4 bases between. Complete variable domain (other parts from reference TRBV29-1 and TRBJ1-1): SAVISQKPSRDICQRGTSLTIQCQVDSQVTMMFWYRQQPGQSLTLIATANQGSEATYESGFVIDKFPISRPNLTFSTLTVSNMSPEDSSIYLCSVEVLTEAFFGQGTRLTVV.

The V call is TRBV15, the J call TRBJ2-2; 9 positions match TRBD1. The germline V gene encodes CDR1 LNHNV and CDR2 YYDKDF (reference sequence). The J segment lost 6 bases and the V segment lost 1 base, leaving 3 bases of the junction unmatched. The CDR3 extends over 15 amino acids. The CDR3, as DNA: TGTGCCACCAGCAGAGCGGGACAGGGTGCCGGGGAGCTGTTTTTT. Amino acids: CATSRAGQGAGELFF.

The chain's CDR3 is CASSIGGERGYEQYF. In DNA form, the CDR3 reads TGTGCCAGTAGTATAGGGGGGGAGCGGGGCTACGAGCAGTACTTC. The chain is built from TRBV19 and TRBJ2-7; 7 bases line up with TRBD2. Germline V CDR1 and CDR2: LNHDA, SQIVND (reference sequence). The CDR3 extends over 15 amino acids. The J segment lost 3 bases and the V segment lost 1 base, leaving 6 bases of the junction unmatched.

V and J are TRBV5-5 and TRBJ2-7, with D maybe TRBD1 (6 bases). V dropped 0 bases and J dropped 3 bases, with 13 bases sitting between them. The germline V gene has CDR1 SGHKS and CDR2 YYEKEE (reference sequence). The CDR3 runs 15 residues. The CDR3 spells CASSLALGRGYEQYF. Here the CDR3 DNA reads TGTGCCAGCAGCTTGGCTCTTGGCAGGGGCTACGAGCAGTACTTC.

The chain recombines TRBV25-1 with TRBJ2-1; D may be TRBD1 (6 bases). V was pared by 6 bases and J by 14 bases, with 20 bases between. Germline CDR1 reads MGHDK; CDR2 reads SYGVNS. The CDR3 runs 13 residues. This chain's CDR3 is CASSPPRTEGEFF. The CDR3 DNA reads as TGTGCCAGCAGCCCCCCAAGGACCGAGGGGGAGTTCTTC.

The CDR3 nucleotides are TGTGCCAGCAGTTTGCCCCCAGGGGCTGGAAACACCATATATTTT. Its translation: CASSLPPGAGNTIYF. The V and J genes are TRBV28 and TRBJ1-3, with D perhaps TRBD1 (6 bases). V lost 3 bases to trimming and J lost 2 bases, with 11 bases between them. Per the germline V gene, CDR1 is MDHEN and CDR2 is SYDVKM. This CDR3 is 15 amino acids long.

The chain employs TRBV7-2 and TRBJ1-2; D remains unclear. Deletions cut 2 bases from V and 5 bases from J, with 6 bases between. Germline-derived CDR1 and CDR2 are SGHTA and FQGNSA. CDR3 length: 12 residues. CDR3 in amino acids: CASSLHQYGYTF. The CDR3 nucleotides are TGTGCCAGCAGCTTACATCAGTATGGCTACACCTTC.

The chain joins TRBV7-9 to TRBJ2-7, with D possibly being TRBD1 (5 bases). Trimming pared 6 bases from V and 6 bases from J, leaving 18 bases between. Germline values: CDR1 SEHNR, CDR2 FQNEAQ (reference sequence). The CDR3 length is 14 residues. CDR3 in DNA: TGTGCCAGCAGTCCCAACAGGCCCCTGGGCGAGCAGTACTTC. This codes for CASSPNRPLGEQYF.